Below, 26 T cell receptor beta chains from the same sample are listed, as sequenced in a study of blood T cells in healthy people across ages (dated by TCRdb to the mid-2010s). To prepare the library, 5' RACE was applied. A second PCR of about 7 to 12 cycles was performed with a sample-barcoded 5' primer and a J-beta primer mix. Using fastp trimming at Q25 and MiXCR clonotype assembly, TCRdb reanalyzed the public sequencing data and kept in-frame beta chains. Each CDR3 protein appears once, grouped with its most common genes and DNA. This sample holds approximately 2,000,000 distinct CDR3 sequences; about two fifths were observed only once. The ten biggest clones cover under 25% of the sample. The sample consisted of blood. The receptors were sampled from a human donor in good health.

Details on this clonotype: A junction boundary mismatches the germline segment, possibly from a read error. The chain employs TRBV6-9 and TRBJ2-7; D may be TRBD2 (6 bases). The J call is doubtful: the DNA matches TRBJ2-5 better. This CDR3 comprises 15 residues. Looked up from germline, CDR1 is MNHGY and CDR2 is SVAAGI. CDR3 loop: CANSDRDSDRETQYF. DNA for the CDR3: TGTGCCAACAGTGACCGGGACTCCGATAGGGAGACCCAGTACTTC.

Turning to this clonotype: One end of the junction is discordant with germline, which a read error may explain. This chain connects TRBV7-2 to TRBJ2-4, with 9 bases that match TRBD2. The CDR3 extends over 14 amino acids. CDR1 SGHTA and CDR2 FQGNSA come from the germline V gene. Written as DNA, the CDR3 is TGTGCCAGCAGTTTAGCTAGCGGGGTCGACATTCAGTACTTC. Its translation: CASSLASGVDIQYF.

The V and J genes are TRBV27 and TRBJ2-1, with 7 positions matching TRBD2. Trimming at V came to 10 bases and at J to 4 bases, leaving 13 bases not matched to a gene. CDR1 and CDR2 (germline): MNHEY, SMNVEV (reference sequence). The CDR3 has 15 residues. Here the CDR3 reads CATTLGWGGYNEQFF. The DNA of the CDR3 is TGTGCCACCACTCTAGGGTGGGGGGGATACAATGAGCAGTTCTTC.

This clonotype was seen only a few times. The chain couples TRBV20-1 to TRBJ2-5; TRBD2 agrees at 9 bases. Trimming took 4 bases from V and 2 from J; bases not matched to a gene: 5. The CDR3 has 14 amino acids. CDR1 and CDR2 (germline): DFQATT, SNEGSKA (reference sequence). Written as DNA, the CDR3 is TGCAGTGCTATAGCGGGGGCCGCGCAAGAGACCCAGTACTTC. It translates to CSAIAGAAQETQYF.

This clonotype was seen a few times. The V gene is TRBV27, the J gene TRBJ2-3; D call uncertain. The CDR3 extends over 13 amino acids. Germline V gene sequence: CDR1 MNHEY, CDR2 SMNVEV (reference sequence). V gave up 3 bases and J gave up 2 bases, with 6 bases separating them. The CDR3 protein is CASSFAVTDTQYF. The CDR3 nucleotides read TGTGCCAGCAGTTTTGCGGTCACAGATACGCAGTATTTT.

This clonotype was observed a handful of times. V gene TRBV28 combines with J gene TRBJ2-7; D uncertain. This CDR3 region has 15 residues. Germline CDR1 reads MDHEN; CDR2 reads SYDVKM. The ends were cut back, 7 bases at V and 0 bases at J, with 16 bases in the middle. The CDR3 region is CASTKGTLSSYEQYF. For the CDR3, the DNA is TGTGCCAGCACCAAGGGCACCCTGAGCTCCTACGAGCAGTACTTC.

J is TRBJ1-2 and V is TRBV12-3 or TRBV12-4, with 7 positions matching TRBD1. This CDR3 has 17 amino acids. V dropped 4 bases and J dropped 4; count of bases not matched to a gene: 15. The CDR3 bases are TGTGCCAGCAGTTCCTCCCCCGGACAGGAGCCTAGCTATGGCTACACCTTC. It is translated as CASSSSPGQEPSYGYTF.

V and J are TRBV4-3 and TRBJ2-4; tentative D call: TRBD2 (5 bases). The closer fit of TRBJ2-5 to the DNA end suggests the J call may be wrong. CDR3 length: 15 residues. In germline, CDR1 is LGHNA, CDR2 YSLEER. CDR3 sequence: CASSQLGLAHETQYF. CDR3 sequence (DNA): TGCGCCAGCAGCCAATTAGGTCTAGCCCACGAGACCCAGTACTTC.

The chain combines TRBV29-1 with TRBJ2-3; D could derive from TRBD1 or TRBD2 (5 bases each). This CDR3 spans 12 amino acids. V was shortened by 4 bases and J by 5 bases, with 10 bases between the two germline ends. Germline V gene lookup returns CDR1 SQVTM and CDR2 ANQGSEA. This CDR3 reads CSVAGSEDTQYF. CDR3 bases: TGCAGCGTTGCAGGGAGCGAAGATACGCAGTATTTT.

CDR3 sequence: CASSGTKYTEAFF. For the CDR3, the DNA is TGTGCCAGCTCCGGGACAAAGTACACTGAAGCTTTCTTT. The chain couples TRBV3-1 to TRBJ1-1; D is perhaps TRBD1 (6 bases). The CDR3 consists of 13 residues. V dropped 8 bases and J dropped 3 bases, with 13 bases sitting between them. CDR1 is LGHDT, CDR2 YNNKEL, per germline (reference sequence).

The chain is built from TRBV5-5 and TRBJ2-3; D call uncertain. CDR1 and CDR2 (germline): SGHKS, YYEKEE (reference sequence). The CDR3 is made up of 16 amino acids. V was clipped by 1 base and J by 1 base, with 13 bases between them. The CDR3 DNA reads as TGTGCCAGCAGCTTGTATGGTGAAAGTCGCACAGATACGCAGTATTTT. This sequence encodes CASSLYGESRTDTQYF.

This clonotype appeared a few times. This chain joins TRBV28 and TRBJ2-1; 7 positions agree with TRBD1. CDR1 and CDR2 (germline): MDHEN, SYDVKM. The CDR3 runs to 15 residues. J was trimmed by 10 bases and V by 3 bases; bases with no gene match: 12. The CDR3 loop is CASSFLAETGFEQFF. CDR3 DNA sequence: TGTGCCAGCAGTTTTTTGGCTGAGACAGGGTTCGAGCAGTTCTTC.

The chain has TRBV6-2 or TRBV6-3 and TRBJ2-5; either TRBD1 or TRBD2 may fit D (7 bases each). The CDR3 has 15 residues. From germline, CDR1 is MNHEY and CDR2 SVGEGT. The V end lost 5 bases, the J end lost 1 base, and 14 bases lay between the germline ends. The CDR3 loop reads CASSTRGGTQETQYF. In DNA form, the CDR3 reads TGTGCCAGCAGTACCAGGGGGGGCACCCAAGAGACCCAGTACTTC.

There are a few counts of this clonotype. The gene calls are TRBV5-1 and TRBJ1-2, with no clear D. V dropped 7 bases and J dropped 0 bases, with 13 bases sitting between them. CDR1 and CDR2 from the germline V gene are SGHRS and YFSETQ. The CDR3 extends over 14 amino acids. The CDR3 sequence: CASGREGTNYGYTF. CDR3 nucleotides: TGCGCCAGCGGCCGGGAGGGCACTAACTATGGCTACACCTTC.

This clonotype has more than one count but fewer than ten. V usage is TRBV29-1 and J usage is TRBJ1-1; D is uncertain. Trimming shortened V by 7 bases and J by 1 base, and 7 bases separated the two germline ends. The germline CDR1 and CDR2 sequences are SQVTM and ANQGSEA. The length of the CDR3 is 11 residues. CDR3 loop: CSAAKNTEAFF. CDR3 DNA sequence: TGCAGCGCCGCAAAGAACACTGAAGCTTTCTTT.

The rearrangement joins TRBV2 to TRBJ2-7; D is uncertain. The CDR3 has 11 amino acids. Deletions cut 6 bases from V and 4 bases from J, with 7 bases between. Germline V gives CDR1 SNHLY, CDR2 FYNNEI. The CDR3 here is CASSAEYEQYF. The CDR3 region has the DNA TGTGCCAGCAGCGCAGAGTACGAGCAGTACTTC. The full variable domain, rest sourced from reference TRBV2 and TRBJ2-7, is EPEVTQTPSHQVTQMGQEVILRCVPISNHLYFYWYRQILGQKVEFLVSFYNNEISEKSEIFDDQFSVERPDGSNFTLKIRSTKLEDSAMYFCASSAEYEQYFGPGTRLTVT.

The V gene is TRBV12-3 or TRBV12-4, the J gene TRBJ1-1; no clear D gene. The CDR3 is made up of 13 amino acids. Between the trimmed V and J ends, which lost 6 bases and 1 base, there was a span of 9 bases. The CDR3 bases are TGTGCCAGCAGGCGACCGGGGAACACTGAAGCTTTCTTT. Its translation: CASRRPGNTEAFF.

The sample holds a few counts of this clonotype. The V and J genes are TRBV12-3 or TRBV12-4 and TRBJ2-7; possibly TRBD1 for D (6 bases). V dropped 3 bases and J dropped 3 bases, with 15 bases sitting between them. This CDR3 comprises 15 residues. The CDR3 reads CASSFGTSNNYEQYF. In nucleotides, the CDR3 is TGTGCCAGCAGTTTCGGGACATCGAACAACTACGAGCAGTACTTC.

This chain joins TRBV2 and TRBJ2-3; D might be TRBD1 (5 bases). Germline assignment: CDR1 SNHLY and CDR2 FYNNEI. Trimming cost V 10 bases and J 3 bases, with 20 bases left between them. This CDR3 region has 15 residues. CDR3 protein: CATSNQGIRTDTQYF. CDR3 nucleotide sequence: TGTGCCACTTCAAACCAGGGTATTAGAACAGATACGCAGTATTTT.

A remark on this clonotype: A much larger clone lies a single base off, so this may be a read error. V and J are TRBV20-1 and TRBJ2-7, with TRBD1 identical over 7 bases. Germline V CDR1 and CDR2: DFQATT, SNEGSKA (reference sequence). The trim removed 3 bases at V and 0 bases at J, leaving 2 bases unmatched. The CDR3 is 13 residues long. The chain's CDR3 is CSASTGASYEQYF. CDR3 nucleotide sequence: TGCAGTGCTAGCACAGGGGCCTCCTACGAGCAGTACTTC.

This clonotype has just a few counts. V and J are TRBV7-3 and TRBJ2-1, with a possible D match to TRBD2 (6 bases). Trimming left V 2 bases short and J 5 bases short, with 13 bases between. Germline-derived CDR1 and CDR2 are SGHTA and FQGTGA. The CDR3 consists of 15 residues. CDR3 loop: CASSLAGGFHNEQFF. CDR3 DNA sequence: TGTGCCAGCAGCTTAGCTGGGGGGTTTCACAATGAGCAGTTCTTC.

The rearrangement uses TRBV7-9 and TRBJ1-2; the match to TRBD1 covers 7 bases. Germline CDR1 SEHNR, CDR2 FQNEAQ (reference sequence). The junction had 11 bases not matched to a gene; V was cut back by 5 bases and J by 5 bases. There are 15 residues in the CDR3. The CDR3: CASSLENRGEYGYTF. Written as DNA, the CDR3 is TGTGCCAGCAGCCTCGAGAACAGGGGAGAATATGGCTACACCTTC.

The V gene is TRBV20-1, the J gene TRBJ2-2; D ambiguous. In germline, CDR1 is DFQATT, CDR2 SNEGSKA (reference sequence). Trimming removed 5 bases at V and 1 base at J, with 11 bases between. This CDR3 has 14 amino acids. CDR3 sequence: CSALAPENTGELFF. DNA for the CDR3: TGCAGTGCTTTAGCTCCGGAGAACACCGGGGAGCTGTTTTTT.

Points on this clonotype: One junction end does not reproduce the germline sequence, and a read error may be involved. The chain has TRBV12-3 or TRBV12-4 and TRBJ1-5, with 7 nucleotides matching TRBD1. This CDR3 is 15 amino acids long. The CDR3 nucleotides are TGTACCAGCAGTCCCCCAGGGGGGAGCAATCAGCCCCAGCATTTT. Translated, it gives CTSSPPGGSNQPQHF.

V usage is TRBV5-1 and J usage is TRBJ2-3; no clear D gene. Germline V gives CDR1 SGHRS, CDR2 YFSETQ. Deletions cut 2 bases from V and 0 bases from J, with 10 bases between. This CDR3 contains 15 residues. The CDR3 loop is CASSLTVGSTDTQYF. The CDR3 bases are TGCGCCAGCAGCTTAACAGTGGGCAGCACAGATACGCAGTATTTT.

The CDR3 protein is CASSPLSDEQYF. The CDR3 region has the DNA TGTGCCAGCAGCCCACTCAGCGACGAGCAGTACTTC. V and J are TRBV7-2 and TRBJ2-7; no definite D call. The CDR3 consists of 12 residues. CDR1 is SGHTA, CDR2 FQGNSA, per germline. V lost 5 bases and J 5 bases, leaving 10 bases between the germline ends.